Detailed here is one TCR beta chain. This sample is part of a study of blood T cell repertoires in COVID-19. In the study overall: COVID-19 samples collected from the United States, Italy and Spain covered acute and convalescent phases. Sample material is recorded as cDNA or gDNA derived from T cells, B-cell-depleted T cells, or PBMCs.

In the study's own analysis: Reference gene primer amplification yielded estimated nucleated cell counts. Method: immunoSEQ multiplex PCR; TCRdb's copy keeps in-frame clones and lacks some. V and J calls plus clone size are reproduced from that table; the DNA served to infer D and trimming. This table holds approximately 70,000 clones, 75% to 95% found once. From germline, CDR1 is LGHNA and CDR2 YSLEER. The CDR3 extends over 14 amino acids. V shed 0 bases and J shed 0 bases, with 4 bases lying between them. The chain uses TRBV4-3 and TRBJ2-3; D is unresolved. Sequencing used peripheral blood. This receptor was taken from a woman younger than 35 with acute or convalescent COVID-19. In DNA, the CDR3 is TGCGCCAGCAGCCAAGACAGTAGCACAGATACGCAGTATTTT. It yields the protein CASSQDSSTDTQYF.